The clone carrying this T cell receptor beta chain has a handful of counts. Its antigen remains unknown. TCRdb ran MiXCR on the 5' RACE reads and lists one entry per CDR3 protein. The sample has about 430,000 distinct CDR3 sequences; around 17% are singletons. The source of the sample is a study of T-cell memory formation after mild COVID-19. Whole-study findings and limits: Cross-reactive memory appears to have joined, as suggested by some responding clones showing up in pre-infection memory.

The germline CDR1 and CDR2 sequences are DFQATT and SNEGSKA (reference sequence). J lost 4 bases, V lost 5 bases, and 11 bases had no gene match. This CDR3 is 15 amino acids long. The chain carries TRBV20-1 and TRBJ2-1, with 7 bases matching TRBD1. Sequencing was performed on PBMCs or a T cell subset sorted from them (not recorded which). This TCR was recovered from a man aged 18 to 29 who had mild COVID-19 (a few samples of this study predate the infection). Cell type and time point are not known. The CDR3 spells CSAPGEQQGYNEQFF. CDR3 bases: TGCAGTGCTCCGGGCGAACAACAGGGGTACAATGAGCAGTTCTTC.